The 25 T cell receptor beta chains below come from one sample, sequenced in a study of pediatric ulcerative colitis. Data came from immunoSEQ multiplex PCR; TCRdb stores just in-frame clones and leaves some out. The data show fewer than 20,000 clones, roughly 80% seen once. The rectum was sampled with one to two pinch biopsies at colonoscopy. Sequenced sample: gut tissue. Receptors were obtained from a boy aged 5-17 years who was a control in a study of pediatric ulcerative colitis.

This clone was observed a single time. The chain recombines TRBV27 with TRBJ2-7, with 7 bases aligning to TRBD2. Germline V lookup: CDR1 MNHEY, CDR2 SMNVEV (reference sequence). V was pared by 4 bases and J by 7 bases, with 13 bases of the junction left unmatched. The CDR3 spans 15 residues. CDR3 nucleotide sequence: TGTGCCAGCAGTTCCCTTGGTAGGGGAGGGTGGGAGCAGTACTTC. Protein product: CASSSLGRGGWEQYF.

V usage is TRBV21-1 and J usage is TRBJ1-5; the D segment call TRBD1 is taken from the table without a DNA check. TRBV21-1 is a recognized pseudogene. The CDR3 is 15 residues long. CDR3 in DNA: TGTGCCAGCAGCAAAGGAATCAAGGGGAATCAGCCCCAGCATTTT. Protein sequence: CASSKGIKGNQPQHF.

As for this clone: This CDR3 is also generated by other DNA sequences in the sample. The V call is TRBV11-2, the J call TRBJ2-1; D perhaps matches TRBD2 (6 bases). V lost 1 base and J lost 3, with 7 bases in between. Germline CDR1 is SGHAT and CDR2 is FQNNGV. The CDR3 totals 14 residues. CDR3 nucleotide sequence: TGTGCCAGCAGCTTAGGGGGAGGCTACAATGAGCAGTTCTTC. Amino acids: CASSLGGGYNEQFF.

CDR3 loop: CAWREARGAFF. CDR3 DNA: TGTGCCTGGAGAGAAGCCAGGGGAGCTTTCTTT. The chain couples TRBV30 to TRBJ1-1; perhaps TRBD1 as D (6 bases). The CDR3 runs 11 residues. Germline CDR1 and CDR2: GTSNPN and SVGIG (reference sequence). V was shortened by 3 bases and J by 10 bases, with 12 bases between the two germline ends.

The CDR3 spells CSERQAGSPYEQYF. The DNA for the CDR3 is TGCAGCGAACGGCAAGCGGGGTCCCCCTACGAGCAGTACTTC. V gene TRBV29-1 combines with J gene TRBJ2-7; TRBD2 agrees at 7 bases. The CDR3 loop spans 14 amino acids. Germline V gene sequence: CDR1 SQVTM, CDR2 ANQGSEA. After removal of 7 bases from V and 2 bases from J, the junction contained 11 bases not matched to a gene.

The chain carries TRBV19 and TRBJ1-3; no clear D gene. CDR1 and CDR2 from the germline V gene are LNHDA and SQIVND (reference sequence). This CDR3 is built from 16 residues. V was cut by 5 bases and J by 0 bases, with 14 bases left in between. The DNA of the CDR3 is TGTGCCAGTAGTCACGATTCGGCGTCCTCTGGAAACACCATATATTTT. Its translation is CASSHDSASSGNTIYF.

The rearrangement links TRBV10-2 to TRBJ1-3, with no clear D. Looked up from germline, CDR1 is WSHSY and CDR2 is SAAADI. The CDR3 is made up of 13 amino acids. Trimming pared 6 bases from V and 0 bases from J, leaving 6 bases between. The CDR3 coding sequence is TGCGCCAGCAGGGAGGGCTCTGGAAACACCATATATTTT. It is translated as CASREGSGNTIYF.

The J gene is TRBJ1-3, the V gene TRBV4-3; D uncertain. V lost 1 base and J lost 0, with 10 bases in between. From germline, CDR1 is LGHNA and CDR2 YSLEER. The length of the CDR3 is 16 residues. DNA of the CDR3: TGCGCCAGCAGCCAAGTTTCGGCAGTCTCTGGAAACACCATATATTTT. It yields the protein CASSQVSAVSGNTIYF.

For the CDR3, the DNA is TGCGCCAGCAGCCATGGTTCCGGGACAGGGAATGTCTACGGCTACACCTTC. Its translation is CASSHGSGTGNVYGYTF. The genes are TRBV4-3 and TRBJ1-2; TRBD1 matches 9 bases. The CDR3 is 17 amino acids. Germline CDR1 LGHNA, CDR2 YSLEER. J was trimmed by 8 bases and V by 3 bases; bases with no gene match: 16.

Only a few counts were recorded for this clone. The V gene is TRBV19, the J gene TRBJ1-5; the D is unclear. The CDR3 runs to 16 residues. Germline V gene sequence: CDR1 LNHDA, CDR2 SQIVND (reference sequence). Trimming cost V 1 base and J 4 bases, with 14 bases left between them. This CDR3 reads CASSIVGVRDNQPQHF. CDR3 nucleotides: TGTGCCAGTAGTATAGTCGGGGTCCGCGATAATCAGCCCCAGCATTTT.

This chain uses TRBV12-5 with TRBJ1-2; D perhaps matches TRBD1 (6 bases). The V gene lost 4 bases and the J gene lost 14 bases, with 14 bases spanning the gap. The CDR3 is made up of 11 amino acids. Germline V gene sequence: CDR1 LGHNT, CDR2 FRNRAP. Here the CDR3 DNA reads TGTGCTAGTGGTTCGGACAGCTTAGTGACCTTC. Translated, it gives CASGSDSLVTF. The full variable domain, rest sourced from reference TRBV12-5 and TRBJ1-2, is DARVTQTPRHKVTEMGQEVTMRCQPILGHNTVFWYRQTMMQGLELLAYFRNRAPLDDSGMPKDRFSAEMPDATLATLKIQPSEPRDSAVYFCASGSDSLVTFGSGTRLTVV.

Here the CDR3 DNA reads TGCGCCAGCAGCCTCCATCGAGGGTCCTACGAGCAGTACTTC. Residues: CASSLHRGSYEQYF. The V call is TRBV5-1, the J call TRBJ2-7, with D perhaps matching TRBD2 (5 bases). Germline CDR1 SGHRS, CDR2 YFSETQ. This CDR3 comprises 14 residues. V lost 4 bases and J lost 1, with 12 bases in between.

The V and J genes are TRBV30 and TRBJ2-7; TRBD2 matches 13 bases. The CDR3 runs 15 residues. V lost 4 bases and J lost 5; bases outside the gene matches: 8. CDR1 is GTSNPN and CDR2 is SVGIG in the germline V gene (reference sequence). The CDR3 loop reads CAWMMTSGGPHEQYF. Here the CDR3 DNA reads TGTGCCTGGATGATGACTAGCGGGGGGCCTCACGAGCAGTACTTC. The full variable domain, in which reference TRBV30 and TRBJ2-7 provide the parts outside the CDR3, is SQTIHQWPATLVQPVGSPLSLECTVEGTSNPNLYWYRQAAGRGLQLLFYSVGIGQISSEVPQNLSASRPQDRQFILSSKKLLLSDSGFYLCAWMMTSGGPHEQYFGPGTRLTVT.

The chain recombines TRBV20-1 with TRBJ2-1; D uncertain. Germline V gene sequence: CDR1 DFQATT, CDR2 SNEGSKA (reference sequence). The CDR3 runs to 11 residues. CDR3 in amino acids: CSAGNYNEQFF. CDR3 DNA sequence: TGCAGCGCCGGCAACTACAATGAGCAGTTCTTC.

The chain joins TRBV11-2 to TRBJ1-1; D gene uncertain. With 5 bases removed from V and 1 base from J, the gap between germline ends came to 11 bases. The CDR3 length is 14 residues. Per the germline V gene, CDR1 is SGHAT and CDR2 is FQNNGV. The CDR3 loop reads CASSHPPRNTEAFF. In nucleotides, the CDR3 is TGTGCCAGCAGCCACCCCCCGCGGAACACTGAAGCTTTCTTT.

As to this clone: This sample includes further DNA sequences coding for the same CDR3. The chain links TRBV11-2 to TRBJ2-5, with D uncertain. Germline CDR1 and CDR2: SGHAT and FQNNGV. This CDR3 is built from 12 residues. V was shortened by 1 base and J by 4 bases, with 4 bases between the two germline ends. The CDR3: CASSLVGETQYF. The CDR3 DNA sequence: TGTGCCAGCAGCTTAGTCGGAGAGACCCAGTACTTC. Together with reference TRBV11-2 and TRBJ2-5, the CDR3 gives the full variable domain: EAGVAQSPRYKIIEKRQSVAFWCNPISGHATLYWYQQILGQGPKLLIQFQNNGVVDDSQLPKDRFSAERLKGVDSTLKIQPAKLEDSAVYLCASSLVGETQYFGPGTRLLVL.

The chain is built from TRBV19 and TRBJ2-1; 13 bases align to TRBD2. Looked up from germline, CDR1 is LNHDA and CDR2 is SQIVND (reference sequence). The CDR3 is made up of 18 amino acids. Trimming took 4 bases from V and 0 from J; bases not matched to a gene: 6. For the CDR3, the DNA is TGTGCCAGTAGTAACCGACGGACTAGCGGGAGCTCCTACAATGAGCAGTTCTTC. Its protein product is CASSNRRTSGSSYNEQFF. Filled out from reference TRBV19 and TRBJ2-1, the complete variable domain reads DGGITQSPKYLFRKEGQNVTLSCEQNLNHDAMYWYRQDPGQGLRLIYYSQIVNDFQKGDIAEGYSVSREKKESFPLTVTSAQKNPTAFYLCASSNRRTSGSSYNEQFFGPGTRLTVL.

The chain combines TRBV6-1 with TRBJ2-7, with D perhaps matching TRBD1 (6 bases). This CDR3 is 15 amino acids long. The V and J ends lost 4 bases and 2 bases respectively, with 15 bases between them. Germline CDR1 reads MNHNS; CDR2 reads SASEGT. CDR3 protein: CASSGGAGVTYEQYF. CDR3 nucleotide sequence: TGTGCCAGCAGTGGAGGGGCAGGGGTAACCTACGAGCAGTACTTC.

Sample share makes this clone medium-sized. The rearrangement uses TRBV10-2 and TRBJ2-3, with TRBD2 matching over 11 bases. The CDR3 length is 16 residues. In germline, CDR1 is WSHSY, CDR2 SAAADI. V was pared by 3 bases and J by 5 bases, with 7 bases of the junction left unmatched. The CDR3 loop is CASSDGSGGAVDTQYF. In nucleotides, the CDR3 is TGCGCCAGCAGTGATGGTAGCGGGGGGGCGGTAGATACGCAGTATTTT.

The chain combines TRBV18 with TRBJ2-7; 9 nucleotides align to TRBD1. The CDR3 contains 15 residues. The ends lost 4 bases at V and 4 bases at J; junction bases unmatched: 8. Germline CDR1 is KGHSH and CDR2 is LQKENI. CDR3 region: CASSQGTGSPYEQYF. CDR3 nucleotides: TGTGCCAGCTCACAAGGGACAGGGTCCCCTTACGAGCAGTACTTC. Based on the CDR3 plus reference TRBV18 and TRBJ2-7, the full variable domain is NAGVMQNPRHLVRRRGQEARLRCSPMKGHSHVYWYRQLPEEGLKFMVYLQKENIIDESGMPKERFSAEFPKEGPSILRIQQVVRGDSAAYFCASSQGTGSPYEQYFGPGTRLTVT.

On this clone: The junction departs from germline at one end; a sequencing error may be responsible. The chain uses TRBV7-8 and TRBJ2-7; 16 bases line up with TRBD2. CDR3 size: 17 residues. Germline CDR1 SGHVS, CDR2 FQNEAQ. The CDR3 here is CASSLHAMGLAGGKRNF. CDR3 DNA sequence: TGTGCCAGCAGCTTACATGCAATGGGACTAGCGGGGGGGAAACGTAACTTC.

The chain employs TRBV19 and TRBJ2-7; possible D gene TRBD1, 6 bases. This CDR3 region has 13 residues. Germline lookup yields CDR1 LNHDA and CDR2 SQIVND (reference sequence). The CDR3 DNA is TGTGCGACAACAGGGTACAGCTCCTACGAGCAGTACTTC. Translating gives CATTGYSSYEQYF.

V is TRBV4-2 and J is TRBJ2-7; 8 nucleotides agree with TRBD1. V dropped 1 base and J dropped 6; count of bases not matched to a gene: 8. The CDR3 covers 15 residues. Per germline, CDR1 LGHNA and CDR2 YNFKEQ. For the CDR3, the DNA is TGTGCCAGCAGCCAAGTGCGAGACAGGGGAGCCGAGCAGTACTTC. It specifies CASSQVRDRGAEQYF.

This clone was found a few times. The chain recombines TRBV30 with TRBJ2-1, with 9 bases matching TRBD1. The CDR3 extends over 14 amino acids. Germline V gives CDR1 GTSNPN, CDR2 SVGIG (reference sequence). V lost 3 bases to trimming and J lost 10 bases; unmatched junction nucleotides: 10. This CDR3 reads CAWRLTGTGSEQFF. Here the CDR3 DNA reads TGTGCCTGGAGACTCACCGGGACAGGGAGCGAGCAGTTCTTC.

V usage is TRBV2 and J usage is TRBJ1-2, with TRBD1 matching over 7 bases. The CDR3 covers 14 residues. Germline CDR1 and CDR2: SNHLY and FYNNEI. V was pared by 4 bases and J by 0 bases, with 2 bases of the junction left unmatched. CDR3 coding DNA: TGTGCCAGCAGTGTGACAGGGACTAACTATGGCTACACCTTC. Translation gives CASSVTGTNYGYTF.